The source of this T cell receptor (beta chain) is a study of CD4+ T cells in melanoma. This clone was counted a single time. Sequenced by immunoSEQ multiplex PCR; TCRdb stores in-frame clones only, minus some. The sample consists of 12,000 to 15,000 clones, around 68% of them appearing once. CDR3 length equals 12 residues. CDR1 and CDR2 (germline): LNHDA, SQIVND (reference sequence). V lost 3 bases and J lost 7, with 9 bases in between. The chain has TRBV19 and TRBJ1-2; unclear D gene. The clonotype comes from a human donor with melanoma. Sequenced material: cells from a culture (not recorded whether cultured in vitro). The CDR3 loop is CASSMSGFGYTF. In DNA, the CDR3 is TGTGCCAGTAGTATGTCTGGGTTTGGCTACACCTTC.